This record covers a single T cell receptor beta chain. Its cognate antigen has yet to be identified. No base-level quality is on record; no much larger clone is a single base apart. This sample is drawn from a study of Ad26.COV2.S vaccination and SARS-CoV-2 variants (dated by TCRdb to the early 2020s). With respect to the entire study: Vaccine-arm donors came from COV1001, a multicentre, randomized, double-blind, placebo-controlled phase I-IIa trial of Ad26.COV2.S in healthy adults. Ad26.COV2.S was administered intramuscularly at a dose of 5x10^10 or 1x10^11 viral particles, either as one shot or as two shots given 56 days apart. The specificity and breadth of SARS-CoV-2-reactive T cell receptors after Ad26.COV2.S vaccination were assessed by TCRbeta repertoire sequencing. The TCR-sequenced set comprised approximately 30 samples: 19 Ad26.COV2.S vaccine recipients, 5 placebo recipients and 8 SARS-CoV-2 convalescent individuals. Trial participants were randomized into five groups of five, in which low-dose or high-dose Ad26.COV2.S was given once or twice, or placebo was given on both occasions. Investigators remained blinded to trial group allocation during experiments and outcome assessment. Study-wide findings and limitations: Comparable non-spike TCR breadth was observed between vaccine and placebo recipients, consistent with only spike being contained in the vaccine. Substantial breadth of spike-specific CD8+ and CD4+ T cell responses was reported after vaccination. According to the authors, total T cell responses may have been underestimated by the TCR breadth and depth analyses. Ad26.COV2.S recipients had higher spike-specific TCR breadth than placebo recipients (P = 0.0014). Comparing responses between vaccine doses or regimens was not something the study was powered to do.

V and J are truncated by 6 bases and 6 bases respectively, leaving an intervening sequence of 13 bases. The CDR3 goes from the cysteine to the phenylalanine over 13 residues. Just CDR3 DNA is preserved here, 39 bases in frame from base 1. CDR1 and CDR2 are read off the germline V gene as WSHSY and SAAADI. The immunoSEQ Assay was used to sequence TCRbeta CDR3 regions. After extraction, genomic DNA underwent amplification by bias-controlled multiplex PCR, followed by high-throughput sequencing. The authors processed their data as follows. Collapsing and filtering of sequences were performed to quantify the absolute abundance of each unique TCRbeta CDR3 region. T cell fraction was estimated by normalizing TCRbeta template counts to usable DNA, with usable DNA measured through amplification of reference genes found in all nucleated cells. Repertoire TCRs were annotated as SARS-CoV-2-specific when V gene, CDR3 amino acid sequence and J gene were exactly matched to a known reactive TCR set. The reference SARS-CoV-2 TCR set was derived from MIRA and filtered for enrichment in COVID-19-positive ImmuneCODE repertoires, a step that removed public or cross-reactive TCRs. Drawing on the MIRA antigens, annotated TCRs were analysed further at the level of specific ORF or position within ORF. Breadth was defined as annotated unique rearrangements over total unique productive rearrangements; depth was the summed frequency of those rearrangements. Group comparisons of TCR breadth used two-sided Wilcoxon rank-sum tests. TCRdb mirrors the immuneACCESS table, restricted to in-frame sequences. Some clones are absent from its copies; in checked studies, under half trace to an unresolved V gene, and the reason for the others is unknown. The V and J calls and clone size are taken from that table; D and trimming were inferred from the DNA. This sample lists 300,000 to 350,000 clones; around four fifths were detected once. 2% to 2.5% of the sample lies in the top ten.

What the treatment or condition label conveys for this sample: some 20 received Ad26.COV2.S at low or high dose, single or two shots; several received placebo; per-sample allocation not given. Repertoires of vaccine and placebo recipients were sequenced from samples taken on day 63 after the first injection. Cohort 1b enrolled fewer than 30 adults aged 18-55 years at a single site in Boston, USA, between 29 July and 7 August 2020. As a vaccine, Ad26.COV2.S was a replication-incompetent adenovirus type 26 vector that expressed a prefusion-stabilized SARS-CoV-2 spike protein derived from the original Wuhan strain.

This specimen consisted of peripheral blood, obtained in a trial of Ad26.COV2.S vaccine versus placebo. The clonotype comes from a person aged 18-60 years who received the Ad26.COV2.S COVID-19 vaccine or a placebo. In this chain, TRBV10-2 is recombined with TRBJ2-3, with a weak D call of TRBD2 (6 bases match). For the CDR3, the sequence is CASSLAAADTQYF. The nucleotide sequence is given as TGCGCCAGCAGCTTAGCGGCCGCCGATACGCAGTATTTT.